This TCR beta chain originates from a study of post-analysis software for immune sequencing data. The overall study: Disease courses included relapsing-remitting, secondary progressive and progressive-relapsing multiple sclerosis.

V was pared by 2 bases and J by 2 bases, with 7 bases of the junction left unmatched. CDR3 length: 17 amino acids. This clonotype was recorded a few times. Its target is not known. Study results and caveats: Four or five TRBV segments occurring more often in patients than controls included TRBV5-6, TRBV5-1 and TRBV20-1. Samples sharing a preparation batch grouped tightly together when assessed by F measure. Significantly lower normalized Chao1 diversity was found in patients with multiple sclerosis relative to controls.

Every TCR beta cDNA library bore unique molecular identifiers. Input of roughly 1 to 11 million T cells yielded 450,000 to 550,000 cDNA molecules. MiXCR, applied by TCRdb to the PCR reads, yields one record per CDR3 protein. The repertoire holds 350,000 to 500,000 distinct CDR3 sequences, with 30% to 40% as singletons. Material: blood. The rearrangement links TRBV12-3 or TRBV12-4 to TRBJ2-3; the match to TRBD2 covers 10 bases. The clonotype comes from a girl aged 2 to 10 with multiple sclerosis. CDR3 residues: CASSLSYTSGATDTQYF. DNA for the CDR3: TGTGCCAGCAGTTTATCCTATACTAGCGGGGCCACAGATACGCAGTATTTT.